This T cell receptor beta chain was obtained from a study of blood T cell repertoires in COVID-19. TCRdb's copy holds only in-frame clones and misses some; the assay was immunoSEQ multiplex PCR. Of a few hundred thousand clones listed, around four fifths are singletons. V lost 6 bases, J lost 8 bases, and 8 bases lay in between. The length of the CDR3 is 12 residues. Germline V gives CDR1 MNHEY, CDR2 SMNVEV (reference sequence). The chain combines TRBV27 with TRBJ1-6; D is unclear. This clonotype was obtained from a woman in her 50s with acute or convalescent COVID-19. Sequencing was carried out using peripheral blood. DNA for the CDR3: TGTGCCAGCAGCCGGGTCGATTCACCCCTCCACTTT. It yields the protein CASSRVDSPLHF.